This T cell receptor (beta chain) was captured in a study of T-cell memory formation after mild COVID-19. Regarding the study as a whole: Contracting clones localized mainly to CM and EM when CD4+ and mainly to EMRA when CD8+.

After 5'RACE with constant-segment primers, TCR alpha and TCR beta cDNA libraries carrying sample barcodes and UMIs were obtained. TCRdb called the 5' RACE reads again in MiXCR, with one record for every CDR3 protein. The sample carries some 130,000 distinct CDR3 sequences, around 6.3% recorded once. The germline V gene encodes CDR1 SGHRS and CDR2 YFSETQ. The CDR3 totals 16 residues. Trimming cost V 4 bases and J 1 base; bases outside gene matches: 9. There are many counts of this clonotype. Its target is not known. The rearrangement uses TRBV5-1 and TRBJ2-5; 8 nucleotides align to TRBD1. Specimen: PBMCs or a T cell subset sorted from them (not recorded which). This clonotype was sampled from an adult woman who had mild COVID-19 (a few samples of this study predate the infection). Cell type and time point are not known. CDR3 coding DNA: TGCGCCAGCAGCCGAGGACAGGGTTGGGGCCAAGAGACCCAGTACTTC. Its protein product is CASSRGQGWGQETQYF.